The T cell receptor beta chain described here comes from a study of blood T cell repertoires in COVID-19. On the study more broadly: Researchers got acute and convalescent COVID-19 samples from the United States, Italy and Spain. PBMCs, B-cell-depleted T cells, or T cells were the source of the cDNA or gDNA that made up the material.

Sequenced by immunoSEQ multiplex PCR; TCRdb stores in-frame clones only, minus some. Found here are 55,000 to 80,000 clones, 82% of them singletons; the top ten hold over 9.5%. V gave up 1 base and J gave up 0 bases, with 18 bases separating them. The CDR3 contains 18 residues. The germline V gene has CDR1 SGHAT and CDR2 FQNNGV. The receptor was derived from a human donor in a cohort sampled during active COVID-19. The sequenced sample was peripheral blood. The V and J genes are TRBV11-2 and TRBJ1-1; D is possibly TRBD1 (5 bases). CDR3: CASSLGGRKGAMNTEAFF. The CDR3 DNA sequence: TGTGCCAGCAGCTTAGGGGGCAGGAAAGGGGCCATGAACACTGAAGCTTTCTTT.